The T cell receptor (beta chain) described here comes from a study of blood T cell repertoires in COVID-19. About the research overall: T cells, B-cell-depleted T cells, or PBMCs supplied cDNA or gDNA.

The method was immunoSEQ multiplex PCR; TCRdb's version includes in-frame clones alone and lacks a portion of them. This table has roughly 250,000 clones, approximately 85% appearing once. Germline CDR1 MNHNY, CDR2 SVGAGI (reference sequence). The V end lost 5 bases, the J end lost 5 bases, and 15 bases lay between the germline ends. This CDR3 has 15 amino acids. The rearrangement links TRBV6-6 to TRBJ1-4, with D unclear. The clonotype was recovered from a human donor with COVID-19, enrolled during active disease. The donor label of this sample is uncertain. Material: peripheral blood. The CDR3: CASSPRMRMNEKLFF. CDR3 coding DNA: TGTGCCAGCAGTCCCCGAATGCGAATGAATGAAAAACTGTTTTTT.